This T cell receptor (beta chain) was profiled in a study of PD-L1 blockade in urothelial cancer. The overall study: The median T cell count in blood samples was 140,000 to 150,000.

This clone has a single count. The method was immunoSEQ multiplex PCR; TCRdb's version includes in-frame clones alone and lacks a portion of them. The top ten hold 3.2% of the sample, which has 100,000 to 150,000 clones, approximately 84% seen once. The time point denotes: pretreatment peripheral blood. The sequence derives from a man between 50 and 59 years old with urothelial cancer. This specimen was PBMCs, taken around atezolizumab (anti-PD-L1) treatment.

The DNA for the CDR3 is TGTGCCAGCTCCCGGGACAGGGAAAAGACCCAGTACTTC. Protein product: CASSRDREKTQYF. The chain has TRBV18 and TRBJ2-5, with 9 positions matching TRBD1. CDR1 is KGHSH, CDR2 LQKENI, per germline. The V and J ends lost 6 bases and 6 bases, in that order; junction bases with no gene match: 5. The CDR3 is 13 amino acids.